This T cell receptor beta chain was obtained from a study of beta chain features in type 1 diabetes. Study-level results: Patients with Type 1 diabetes showed moderately but significantly shorter TCRB CDR3s in all four CD4+ subsets. For patients, the naive, central memory and Treg TCRB repertoires appeared more alike than for healthy donors. In these data, an HLA type influence on TCRB rearrangement remained unresolved.

Note on this clone: Its cognate antigen is unknown.

Of the isolated RNA, all was reverse transcribed, and so the sequenced material was expressed TCRB transcripts. Profiling relied on immunoSEQ multiplex PCR, and the TCRdb table lists in-frame clones only, not all of them. Here the sample spans about 240,000 clones, about 15% being singletons. Cells sorted by CD45RO/CCR7/CD25/CD127/CD95/CD27 comprised CD4+ naive, central memory, regulatory and stem cell-like memory cells. The material sequenced was naive CD4+ T cells from blood. This sequence originates from a man aged 25-40 years with type 1 diabetes.

This chain's CDR3 is CASSAGLSSYNEQFF. The DNA for the CDR3 is TGTGCCAGCAGCGCAGGACTGAGCTCCTACAATGAGCAGTTCTTC. V gene TRBV13 combines with J gene TRBJ2-1, with a possible D match to TRBD2 (5 bases). Germline-derived CDR1 and CDR2 are PRHDT and FYEKMQ (reference sequence). This CDR3 is 15 amino acids long. Trimming cost V 5 bases and J 0 bases, with 11 bases left between them.